Presented here are 27 T cell receptor beta chains from one specimen sequenced in a study of cytomegalovirus exposure and HLA in healthy donors. Primers for the PCR totalled 60 Vbeta and 13 Jbeta. Sequencing was performed with immunoSEQ multiplex PCR; in TCRdb, only in-frame clones are kept and a portion is missing. This sample has about 160,000 clones, with around 77% found just once. Sequenced: PBMCs. Receptors originate from a man in his 60s in good health and CMV-seronegative.

The chain is built from TRBV27 and TRBJ2-6; D gene uncertain. The CDR3 is made up of 13 amino acids. V was clipped by 8 bases and J by 1 base, with 6 bases between them. Germline CDR1 and CDR2: MNHEY and SMNVEV (reference sequence). CDR3 bases: TGTGCCAGCTTGTATTCTGGGGCCAACGTCCTGACTTTC. It codes for CASLYSGANVLTF. Filled out from reference TRBV27 and TRBJ2-6, the complete variable domain reads EAQVTQNPRYLITVTGKKLTVTCSQNMNHEYMSWYRQDPGLGLRQIYYSMNVEVTDKGDVPEGYKVSRKEKRNFPLILESPSPNQTSLYFCASLYSGANVLTFGAGSRLTVL.

The chain is built from TRBV29-1 and TRBJ2-7; TRBD2 aligns across 10 bases. The V and J ends lost 4 bases and 3 bases, in that order; junction bases with no gene match: 6. The CDR3 runs 14 residues. The germline V gene has CDR1 SQVTM and CDR2 ANQGSEA. Here the CDR3 DNA reads TGCAGCGTTGGGAGCTCTAGCGGGAGCTACGAGCAGTACTTC. Its translation: CSVGSSSGSYEQYF.

This chain uses TRBV27 with TRBJ1-3; 8 positions agree with TRBD1. This CDR3 is built from 16 residues. CDR1 and CDR2 (germline): MNHEY, SMNVEV (reference sequence). V trimming: 6 bases; J trimming: 0 bases; junction bases outside the gene matches: 7. This CDR3 reads CASSRSGQVSGNTIYF. The CDR3 coding sequence is TGTGCCAGCAGCCGGTCGGGACAGGTCTCTGGAAACACCATATATTTT.

This chain uses TRBV30 with TRBJ1-2; D remains unclear. The V and J ends lost 4 bases and 3 bases respectively, with 12 bases between them. CDR3 size: 13 residues. The germline V gene encodes CDR1 GTSNPN and CDR2 SVGIG (reference sequence). The CDR3 sequence is CAWTQDPHYGYTF. The CDR3 DNA reads TGTGCCTGGACGCAGGATCCCCACTATGGCTACACCTTC.

The V and J genes are TRBV19 and TRBJ1-3, with D possibly being TRBD1 (5 bases). Deletions cut 3 bases from V and 5 bases from J, with 17 bases between. CDR3 size: 16 residues. From germline, CDR1 is LNHDA and CDR2 SQIVND (reference sequence). CDR3 sequence reads: CASSIWSRGNRNTIYF. For the CDR3, the DNA is TGTGCCAGTAGTATTTGGTCGCGGGGGAATCGAAACACCATATATTTT.

The count of this clone is one. V is TRBV4-1 and J is TRBJ2-1, with TRBD2 identical over 16 bases. J was trimmed by 7 bases and V by 0 bases; bases with no gene match: 6. This CDR3 region has 18 residues. Germline CDR1 MGHRA, CDR2 YSYEKL. CDR3 sequence: CASSQEVGTSGGGNEQFF. The CDR3 nucleotides are TGCGCCAGCAGCCAAGAAGTCGGGACTAGCGGGGGGGGTAATGAGCAGTTCTTC.

Comment on this clone: Its ends do not fully match the called genes, so a read error is possible. The chain links TRBV5-4 to TRBJ2-2; possible D gene TRBD2, 5 bases. Germline loops: CDR1 SGHNT, CDR2 YYREEE (reference sequence). The CDR3 runs to 12 residues. The CDR3 coding sequence is TGTGCCAGCAGGACGAACACCGGGGAGCTATTTTTT. This translates into CASRTNTGELFF. Together with reference TRBV5-4 and TRBJ2-2, the CDR3 gives the full variable domain: ETGVTQSPTHLIKTRGQQVTLRCSSQSGHNTVSWYQQALGQGPQFIFQYYREEENGRGNFPPRFSGLQFPNYSSELNVNALELDDSALYLCASRTNTGELFFGEGSRLTVL.

V gene TRBV18 combines with J gene TRBJ2-1, with 7 bases lining up with TRBD1. The CDR3 has 14 residues. The ends lost 3 bases at V and 3 bases at J; junction bases unmatched: 2. Germline V gene lookup returns CDR1 KGHSH and CDR2 LQKENI. The CDR3 spells CASSPRQGYNEQFF. Written as DNA, the CDR3 is TGTGCCAGCTCACCCAGACAGGGCTACAATGAGCAGTTCTTC.

V and J are TRBV12-2 and TRBJ1-1. TRBV12-2 is an annotated pseudogene. The CDR3 runs 17 residues. The CDR3: CASRLAPRVAWCAEAFF. The CDR3 DNA reads as TGTGCAAGTCGCTTAGCCCCCCGCGTTGCTTGGTGCGCTGAAGCTTTCTTT.

Details on this clone: The same CDR3 can be traced to other DNA sequences in this sample. The rearrangement joins TRBV6-5 to TRBJ1-1; the match to TRBD1 covers 7 bases. V lost 0 bases to trimming and J lost 3 bases; unmatched junction nucleotides: 4. CDR3 length: 15 residues. Germline V gene data show CDR1 as MNHEY and CDR2 as SVGAGI. The CDR3 coding sequence is TGTGCCAGCAGTTACTCCCGTACAGGGGACACTGAAGCTTTCTTT. Translating gives CASSYSRTGDTEAFF.

The genes are TRBV30 and TRBJ1-1; tentative D call: TRBD1 (5 bases). This CDR3 spans 13 amino acids. V was clipped by 1 base and J by 1 base, with 7 bases between them. Per germline, CDR1 GTSNPN and CDR2 SVGIG (reference sequence). CDR3 sequence reads: CAWSGQRNTEAFF. The CDR3 DNA is TGTGCCTGGAGTGGACAGCGGAACACTGAAGCTTTCTTT.

The sample holds one count of this clone. The rearrangement links TRBV9 to TRBJ2-7; the match to TRBD2 covers 8 bases. Trimming removed 0 bases from V and 7 bases from J; junction bases left unmatched: 3. Germline lookup yields CDR1 SGDLS and CDR2 YYNGEE. The CDR3 runs 13 residues. DNA for the CDR3: TGTGCCAGCAGCGTAGTTACGGGGGGGGAGCAGTACTTC. Translating gives CASSVVTGGEQYF. Looking up the rest from reference TRBV9 and TRBJ2-7 gives the full variable domain: DSGVTQTPKHLITATGQRVTLRCSPRSGDLSVYWYQQSLDQGLQFLIQYYNGEERAKGNILERFSAQQFPDLHSELNLSSLELGDSALYFCASSVVTGGEQYFGPGTRLTVT.

The rearrangement links TRBV28 to TRBJ2-1; TRBD1 agrees at 7 bases. The CDR3 covers 13 residues. Trimming cost V 3 bases and J 9 bases; bases outside gene matches: 5. The germline V gene encodes CDR1 MDHEN and CDR2 SYDVKM. CDR3 DNA sequence: TGTGCCAGCAGTTTTAATGGACAGGTTGAGCAGTTCTTC. It encodes CASSFNGQVEQFF. Drawing the rest from reference TRBV28 and TRBJ2-1, the complete variable domain is DVKVTQSSRYLVKRTGEKVFLECVQDMDHENMFWYRQDPGLGLRLIYFSYDVKMKEKGDIPEGYSVSREKKERFSLILESASTNQTSMYLCASSFNGQVEQFFGPGTRLTVL.

Only one count was recorded for this clone. V is TRBV29-1 and J is TRBJ2-3; possibly TRBD2 for D (6 bases). This CDR3 spans 14 amino acids. The germline V and J ends were trimmed by 2 bases and 4 bases, with 13 bases remaining between them. Germline V CDR1 and CDR2: SQVTM, ANQGSEA. In nucleotides, the CDR3 is TGCAGCGTTGAATCGGTTGGAGGGGCAGATACGCAGTATTTT. It specifies CSVESVGGADTQYF.

This chain links TRBV5-4 with TRBJ2-1; 13 positions agree with TRBD2. This CDR3 region has 17 residues. Losses at the gene ends were 4 bases for V and 5 bases for J; bases not matched to a gene: 9. Germline V gene lookup returns CDR1 SGHNT and CDR2 YYREEE (reference sequence). This CDR3 is CASSPSSGLAGDNEQFF. For the CDR3, the DNA is TGTGCCAGCAGCCCGAGTTCAGGACTAGCGGGAGACAATGAGCAGTTCTTC. Drawing the rest from reference TRBV5-4 and TRBJ2-1, the complete variable domain is ETGVTQSPTHLIKTRGQQVTLRCSSQSGHNTVSWYQQALGQGPQFIFQYYREEENGRGNFPPRFSGLQFPNYSSELNVNALELDDSALYLCASSPSSGLAGDNEQFFGPGTRLTVL.

The chain employs TRBV28 and TRBJ2-7; 10 nucleotides agree with TRBD1. Germline assignment: CDR1 MDHEN and CDR2 SYDVKM. The CDR3 extends over 15 amino acids. With V trimmed by 5 bases and J by 2 bases, 6 bases remained unmatched. The CDR3 loop reads CASSQPGQGPYEQYF. CDR3 DNA sequence: TGTGCCAGCAGTCAACCGGGACAGGGGCCCTACGAGCAGTACTTC.

This chain's CDR3 is CASNHPGRIRLAGGPYNEQFF. CDR3 coding DNA: TGCGCCAGCAACCACCCGGGGAGGATTCGACTAGCGGGAGGGCCTTACAATGAGCAGTTCTTC. V is TRBV10-1 and J is TRBJ2-1; the match to TRBD2 covers 14 bases. The CDR3 contains 21 residues. V gave up 7 bases and J gave up 4 bases; unmatched junction bases: 21. Germline CDR1 WNHNN, CDR2 SYGVQD (reference sequence).

This clone was seen more than once but under ten times. The CDR3 sequence is CASSLGDSTPYNEQFF. The CDR3 DNA reads as TGCGCCAGCAGCTTGGGGGACAGTACCCCCTACAATGAGCAGTTCTTC. The rearrangement joins TRBV5-1 to TRBJ2-1, with 7 nucleotides matching TRBD1. The germline V gene encodes CDR1 SGHRS and CDR2 YFSETQ. The CDR3 has 16 residues. After removal of 0 bases from V and 2 bases from J, the junction contained 5 bases not matched to a gene.

The rearrangement joins TRBV19 to TRBJ2-3; 9 bases align to TRBD1. Germline CDR1 LNHDA, CDR2 SQIVND (reference sequence). The trim removed 5 bases at V and 1 base at J, leaving 4 bases unmatched. The CDR3 extends over 15 amino acids. The CDR3 here is CASSARDRGTDTQYF. CDR3 bases: TGTGCCAGTAGTGCCCGGGACAGGGGCACAGATACGCAGTATTTT.

This CDR3 reads CASSLDGRGREQYF. CDR3 in DNA: TGTGCCAGCAGCTTAGATGGAAGGGGTAGGGAGCAGTACTTC. This chain uses TRBV7-2 with TRBJ2-7; D is perhaps TRBD1 (5 bases). The V and J ends lost 1 base and 7 bases respectively, with 14 bases between them. The CDR3 is 14 amino acids. The V gene's germline CDR1 is SGHTA and CDR2 FQGNSA. Full variable domain (remainder filled in from reference TRBV7-2 and TRBJ2-7): GAGVSQSPSNKVTEKGKDVELRCDPISGHTALYWYRQSLGQGLEFLIYFQGNSAPDKSGLPSDRFSAERTGGSVSTLTIQRTQQEDSAVYLCASSLDGRGREQYFGPGTRLTVT.

The DNA for the CDR3 is TGTGCCAGCAGCCAACGGGGTCCGAGGACTGAAGCTTTCTTT. It specifies CASSQRGPRTEAFF. The V call is TRBV14, the J call TRBJ1-1; no definite D call. Germline loops: CDR1 SGHDN, CDR2 FVKESK. This CDR3 is built from 14 residues. The V end lost 2 bases, the J end lost 5 bases, and 12 bases lay between the germline ends.

CDR3: CASTQEAETQYF. In nucleotides, the CDR3 is TGTGCCAGCACCCAAGAGGCGGAGACCCAGTACTTC. V usage is TRBV7-9 and J usage is TRBJ2-5, with no clear D. Trimming left V 7 bases short and J 5 bases short, with 11 bases between. The CDR3 spans 12 residues. Germline-derived CDR1 and CDR2 are SEHNR and FQNEAQ (reference sequence).

The rearrangement uses TRBV11-2 and TRBJ1-4; D is ambiguous. Germline V gene sequence: CDR1 SGHAT, CDR2 FQNNGV. Deletions cut 3 bases from V and 8 bases from J, with 13 bases between. This CDR3 contains 14 residues. The CDR3 DNA sequence: TGTGCCAGCAGCTTTACTTTGCAGGAAGAAAAACTGTTTTTT. Translated, it gives CASSFTLQEEKLFF.

This chain links TRBV28 with TRBJ2-1; tentative D call: TRBD2 (5 bases). The germline V gene has CDR1 MDHEN and CDR2 SYDVKM. V was pared by 2 bases and J by 8 bases, with 13 bases between. There are 14 residues in the CDR3. CDR3 coding DNA: TGTGCCAGCAGTTTAGTAGGGAGCGTCGATGAGCAGTTCTTC. It encodes CASSLVGSVDEQFF.

A single count supports this clone. The chain uses TRBV28 and TRBJ1-3; weak D call: TRBD1 (5 bases). The CDR3 totals 14 residues. The germline CDR1 and CDR2 sequences are MDHEN and SYDVKM. V gave up 8 bases and J gave up 0 bases, with 11 bases separating them. CDR3 in amino acids: CASHTGGSGNTIYF. The CDR3 nucleotides read TGTGCCAGCCATACCGGGGGCTCTGGAAACACCATATATTTT.

This sequence joins TRBV6-5 and TRBJ2-2; D ambiguous. The germline gives CDR1 MNHEY, CDR2 SVGAGI. The V gene lost 2 bases and the J gene lost 4 bases, with 5 bases spanning the gap. The CDR3 sequence is 13 residues long. CDR3 region: CASSYRSTGELFF. CDR3 in DNA: TGTGCCAGCAGTTACCGTTCCACCGGGGAGCTGTTTTTT.

This chain uses TRBV6-1 with TRBJ1-2, with a possible D match to TRBD1 (6 bases). Germline assignment: CDR1 MNHNS and CDR2 SASEGT. Trimming took off 4 bases at V and 4 bases at J, with 13 bases between the two ends. The CDR3 runs 14 residues. CDR3 in DNA: TGTGCCAGCAGTGGCGACAGGACCGTCTATGGCTACACCTTC. Protein: CASSGDRTVYGYTF.